Each of the 19 T cell receptor beta chains below was sequenced from the same sample in a study of CD8+ T cells in alopecia areata (dated by TCRdb to 2016 to 2019). The library was produced with the immunoSEQ multiplex PCR assay. For TCR sequencing, RNA was extracted from every sample and reverse transcribed into cDNA to serve as template. TCRdb retrieved this table from immuneACCESS and kept in-frame rearrangements only. Not all clones are present; in checked studies, unresolved V genes account for under half, and no reason is known for the remainder. Recorded for this sample are approximately 66,000 clones; approximately 64% of them occurred a single time. The ten largest clones represent over 15% of the sample. The time point label, as the study defines it: baseline before oral tofacitinib. The sample here was CD8+ T cells sorted from blood, taken at week 0. Every receptor here comes from a human donor with alopecia areata.

This chain links TRBV27 with TRBJ1-1; TRBD1 matches 9 bases. The ends lost 3 bases at V and 3 bases at J; junction bases unmatched: 11. CDR3 size: 17 residues. Per germline, CDR1 MNHEY and CDR2 SMNVEV (reference sequence). The CDR3 here is CASSFVPLGQGDTEAFF. DNA for the CDR3: TGTGCCAGCAGTTTCGTTCCCCTGGGACAGGGAGACACTGAAGCTTTCTTT.

The CDR3 DNA reads as TGTGCCACCGCCCGCGATTCTGACGAGCAGTACTTC. Residues: CATARDSDEQYF. V and J are TRBV15 and TRBJ2-7; the D is unclear. CDR1 is LNHNV, CDR2 YYDKDF, per germline (reference sequence). V lost 8 bases, J lost 5 bases, and 13 bases lay in between. The CDR3 covers 12 residues.

This clone was observed a handful of times. Other DNA sequences within the sample encode an identical CDR3. This chain connects TRBV19 to TRBJ2-7, with TRBD1 matching over 12 bases. Germline trimming cut 5 bases from V and 3 bases from J; bases unmatched to any gene: 5. The CDR3 length is 15 residues. The germline V gene encodes CDR1 LNHDA and CDR2 SQIVND (reference sequence). The CDR3: CASSSRDRGLYEQYF. In DNA form, the CDR3 reads TGTGCCAGTAGTTCCCGGGACAGGGGGCTCTACGAGCAGTACTTC.

The rearrangement links TRBV5-1 to TRBJ2-1; no clear D. CDR1 and CDR2 from the germline V gene are SGHRS and YFSETQ. V was shortened by 2 bases and J by 5 bases, with 11 bases between the two germline ends. The CDR3 totals 14 residues. This chain's CDR3 is CASSFRSLDNEQFF. The CDR3 bases are TGCGCCAGCAGCTTTCGTAGCCTTGACAATGAGCAGTTCTTC.

J is TRBJ2-7 and V is TRBV27; 9 bases are shared with TRBD1. Germline CDR1 MNHEY, CDR2 SMNVEV (reference sequence). Germline trimming cut 5 bases from V and 2 bases from J; bases unmatched to any gene: 10. The CDR3 runs 16 residues. The CDR3 region has the DNA TGTGCCAGCAGTCCGGGACGACAGGGGGTAACCTACGAGCAGTACTTC. Amino acids: CASSPGRQGVTYEQYF.

This chain's CDR3 is CASSQVTNSQETQYF. CDR3 coding DNA: TGCGCCAGCAGCCAAGTTACCAACTCCCAAGAGACCCAGTACTTC. This chain uses TRBV4-1 with TRBJ2-5; no definite D call. The V gene's germline CDR1 is MGHRA and CDR2 YSYEKL. V lost 1 base to trimming and J lost 1 base, with 10 bases between them. This CDR3 spans 15 amino acids.

The chain is built from TRBV29-1 and TRBJ2-2; D call uncertain. This CDR3 has 11 amino acids. Germline-derived CDR1 and CDR2 are SQVTM and ANQGSEA. Trimming cost V 7 bases and J 6 bases, with 9 bases left between them. Here the CDR3 reads CSARFAGELFF. CDR3 DNA sequence: TGCAGCGCCAGGTTTGCCGGGGAGCTGTTTTTT.

At least ten counts were recorded for this clone. DNA for the CDR3: TGCGCCAGCACCCCAGTAGGGTCCACCGGGGAGCTGTTTTTT. It codes for CASTPVGSTGELFF. The chain couples TRBV4-1 to TRBJ2-2; D gene unclear. The V and J ends lost 7 bases and 4 bases respectively, with 13 bases between them. CDR1 is MGHRA and CDR2 is YSYEKL in the germline V gene. This CDR3 has 14 amino acids.

This clone was seen a handful of times. This sequence joins TRBV7-9 and TRBJ2-7; D remains ambiguous. Trimming took 3 bases from V and 6 from J, leaving 15 bases between them. Germline V lookup: CDR1 SEHNR, CDR2 FQNEAQ (reference sequence). The CDR3 contains 14 residues. The CDR3 DNA is TGTGCCAGCAGCTTGGACGCTGCGACCGTCGAGCAGTACTTC. Translating it yields CASSLDAATVEQYF.

The gene calls are TRBV7-6 and TRBJ2-7; D is unclear. Trimming left V 3 bases short and J 1 base short, with 16 bases between. CDR1 is SGHVS, CDR2 FNYEAQ, per germline. CDR3 length equals 16 residues. The DNA for the CDR3 is TGTGCCAGCAGCTTTGGCTCCGGCGGCCTATCCTACGAGCAGTACTTC. Its translation: CASSFGSGGLSYEQYF. The entire variable domain, with the rest obtained from reference TRBV7-6 and TRBJ2-7, is as follows: GAGVSQSPRYKVTKRGQDVALRCDPISGHVSLYWYRQALGQGPEFLTYFNYEAQQDKSGLPNDRFSAERPEGSISTLTIQRTEQRDSAMYRCASSFGSGGLSYEQYFGPGTRLTVT.

Only one count was recorded for this clone. This chain uses TRBV5-1 with TRBJ2-1; 10 bases line up with TRBD1. CDR1 and CDR2 (germline): SGHRS, YFSETQ. V shed 4 bases and J 7 bases; nucleotides not matched to a gene: 8. The CDR3 covers 15 residues. CDR3 sequence: CASSPGQGGQNEQFF. DNA for the CDR3: TGCGCCAGCAGCCCCGGACAGGGGGGCCAAAATGAGCAGTTCTTC.

This chain links TRBV25-1 with TRBJ1-1; D is possibly TRBD1 (6 bases). CDR1 MGHDK and CDR2 SYGVNS come from the germline V gene. Trimming removed 9 bases at V and 1 base at J, with 9 bases between. The CDR3 contains 12 residues. CDR3 amino acids: CARVRGNTEAFF. The CDR3 nucleotides read TGTGCCAGGGTCAGGGGGAACACTGAAGCTTTCTTT.

The rearrangement uses TRBV9 and TRBJ2-6; D not resolved. The CDR3 covers 16 residues. Per germline, CDR1 SGDLS and CDR2 YYNGEE. Trimming pared 2 bases from V and 1 base from J, leaving 10 bases between. The CDR3 bases are TGTGCCAGCAGCGTTGCTAGGGTTTCTGGGGCCAACGTCCTGACTTTC. This sequence encodes CASSVARVSGANVLTF.

The chain carries TRBV7-8 and TRBJ2-1, with TRBD1 identical over 7 bases. The germline V gene has CDR1 SGHVS and CDR2 FQNEAQ. This CDR3 contains 16 residues. Losses at the gene ends were 4 bases for V and 8 bases for J; bases not matched to a gene: 14. In nucleotides, the CDR3 is TGTGCCAGCAGCTACCCCCTTACAGGGGCTGGGGATGAGCAGTTCTTC. Amino acids: CASSYPLTGAGDEQFF.

The chain uses TRBV7-9 and TRBJ2-3; D is unclear. With 0 bases removed from V and 0 bases from J, the gap between germline ends came to 7 bases. From germline, CDR1 is SEHNR and CDR2 FQNEAQ (reference sequence). The CDR3 covers 15 residues. This CDR3 reads CASSLAGSSTDTQYF. The CDR3 DNA reads as TGTGCCAGCAGCTTAGCCGGATCTAGCACAGATACGCAGTATTTT.

This clone was found a few times. The rearrangement links TRBV23-1 to TRBJ2-7; 11 bases match TRBD1. TRBV23-1 is designated an ORF whose function remains uncertain. The ends lost 4 bases at V and 6 bases at J; junction bases unmatched: 5. The CDR3 extends over 14 amino acids. In DNA, the CDR3 is TGCGCCAGCAGTCTCGGACAGGGGGCAGCCGAGCAGTACTTC. Protein sequence: CASSLGQGAAEQYF.

The chain links TRBV4-3 to TRBJ1-1; D not resolved. The length of the CDR3 is 13 residues. Trimming left V 1 base short and J 2 bases short, with 5 bases between. CDR1 is LGHNA and CDR2 is YSLEER in the germline V gene. CDR3 bases: TGCGCCAGCAGCCAAGGGAGCAACACTGAAGCTTTCTTT. Translated: CASSQGSNTEAFF.

This clone was counted only a few times. The chain couples TRBV15 to TRBJ2-1; TRBD2 matches at 9 bases. V shed 1 base and J 5 bases; nucleotides not matched to a gene: 3. The length of the CDR3 is 15 residues. Per germline, CDR1 LNHNV and CDR2 YYDKDF (reference sequence). In DNA form, the CDR3 reads TGTGCCACCAGCAGAGTGCGGGGGGGCAACAATGAGCAGTTCTTC. Its protein product is CATSRVRGGNNEQFF.

This clone appeared a single time. The chain couples TRBV4-3 to TRBJ2-2; D tentatively fits TRBD1 or TRBD2 (6 bases each). In germline, CDR1 is LGHNA, CDR2 YSLEER. The V end was cut by 3 bases, the J end by 2 bases, with 10 bases between. The CDR3 runs 15 residues. The CDR3 region has the DNA TGCGCCAGCAGCCACAAGGGGGGTAACACCGGGGAGCTGTTTTTT. It specifies CASSHKGGNTGELFF.